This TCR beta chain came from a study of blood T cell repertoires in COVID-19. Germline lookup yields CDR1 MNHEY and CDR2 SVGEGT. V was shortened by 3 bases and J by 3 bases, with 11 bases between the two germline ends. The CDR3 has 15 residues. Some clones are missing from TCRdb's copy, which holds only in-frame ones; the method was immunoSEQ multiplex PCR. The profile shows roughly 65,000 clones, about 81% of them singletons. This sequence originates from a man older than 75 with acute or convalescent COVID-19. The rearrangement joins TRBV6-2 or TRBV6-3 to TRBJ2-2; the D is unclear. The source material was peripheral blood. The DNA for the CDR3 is TGTGCCAGCAGTTATCTTCCCTCGGACACCGGGGAGCTGTTTTTT. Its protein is CASSYLPSDTGELFF.